One and the same sample provided the 11 T cell receptor beta chains below, sequenced in a study of identical twins' blood T cells (dated by TCRdb to 2012 to 2014). The library came from 5' RACE. The data were produced on an Illumina Genome Analyzer IIx. TCRdb's own reprocessing of the public reads used fastp at Q25 and MiXCR and kept productive beta chains. Every distinct CDR3 protein forms one entry, paired with its most common genes and DNA. Across this sample there are a few hundred thousand distinct CDR3 sequences, with about 28% seen only once. Around 5.6% of the sample is taken by the ten largest. Sequenced input: PBMCs. Every receptor here comes from a woman between 18 and 55 years old in good health.

This clonotype appeared a few times. The chain couples TRBV11-2 to TRBJ1-2, with D possibly matching TRBD1 (5 bases). Germline V gives CDR1 SGHAT, CDR2 FQNNGV. This CDR3 is built from 16 residues. The V gene lost 7 bases and the J gene lost 5 bases, with 23 bases spanning the gap. Here the CDR3 DNA reads TGTGCCAGCACCCGAAGTAGAGGGACTGCCATTTATGGCTACACCTTC. It translates to CASTRSRGTAIYGYTF.

This clonotype was recorded at least ten times. CDR3 nucleotides: TGTGCTACATCTATGGTACCCCCTGAAGCTTTCTTT. Translated: CATSMVPPEAFF. The rearrangement joins TRBV10-3 to TRBJ1-1; unclear D gene. Germline CDR1 is ENHRY and CDR2 is SYGVKD. The CDR3 totals 12 residues.

In DNA, the CDR3 is TGTGCCAGCAGCTTAGATACAAGGACTTATGAAAAACTGTTTTTT. This sequence encodes CASSLDTRTYEKLFF. V gene TRBV7-8 combines with J gene TRBJ1-4; no clear D gene. This CDR3 spans 15 amino acids. The germline gives CDR1 SGHVS, CDR2 FQNEAQ. V lost 1 base and J 6 bases, leaving 12 bases between the germline ends.

The CDR3 nucleotides are TGTGCCAGCAGTCTAACAGTTACAGCTTTCTTT. Translation gives CASSLTVTAFF. The chain combines TRBV6-6 with TRBJ1-1, with D unclear. Per germline, CDR1 MNHNY and CDR2 SVGAGI (reference sequence). V was clipped by 5 bases and J by 10 bases, with 11 bases between them. The CDR3 is made up of 11 amino acids.

With regard to this clonotype: This sequence may be a read error, since a much larger clone differs from it by one base. This chain connects TRBV7-9 to TRBJ1-2, with D uncertain. This CDR3 is built from 11 residues. Germline V gene data show CDR1 as SEHNR and CDR2 as FQNEAQ (reference sequence). CDR3 DNA: TGTGCCGGCAGCTTAGAAATGGGCTACACCTTC. Protein sequence: CAGSLEMGYTF.

This clonotype turned up a few times. The chain is built from TRBV6-5 and TRBJ2-1; 10 nucleotides align to TRBD2. The CDR3 has 18 amino acids. The trim removed 0 bases at V and 4 bases at J, leaving 9 bases unmatched. Germline V gives CDR1 MNHEY, CDR2 SVGAGI. In nucleotides, the CDR3 is TGTGCCAGCAGTTACTCGGCTTCTACTAGCGGGGTTTACAATGAGCAGTTCTTC. Its translation: CASSYSASTSGVYNEQFF.

This clonotype was observed at least ten times. The chain joins TRBV5-1 to TRBJ1-4; D remains ambiguous. The ends were cut back, 4 bases at V and 2 bases at J, with 12 bases in the middle. This CDR3 has 15 residues. Germline CDR1 and CDR2: SGHRS and YFSETQ. The CDR3 protein is CASSPGGHTNEKLFF. The CDR3 DNA follows: TGCGCCAGCAGCCCGGGAGGGCACACTAATGAAAAACTGTTTTTT.

This clonotype showed up just a few times. This chain's CDR3 is CASSLPTEQFF. CDR3 DNA sequence: TGCGCCAGCAGCCTCCCTACTGAGCAGTTCTTC. The chain joins TRBV10-2 to TRBJ2-1, with no clear D. V was shortened by 6 bases and J by 9 bases, with 9 bases between the two germline ends. CDR3 length equals 11 residues. The germline V gene encodes CDR1 WSHSY and CDR2 SAAADI.

The chain employs TRBV7-9 and TRBJ1-1; maybe TRBD1 (5 bases). Germline V lookup: CDR1 SEHNR, CDR2 FQNEAQ (reference sequence). V was trimmed by 6 bases and J by 3 bases, leaving 11 bases between them. This CDR3 region has 13 residues. The CDR3 DNA sequence: TGTGCCAGCAGGGTTCTGGGGGACACTGAAGCTTTCTTT. Protein product: CASRVLGDTEAFF.

The CDR3 region is CASTPVRGNTEAFF. DNA for the CDR3: TGTGCCAGCACTCCGGTGAGGGGGAACACTGAAGCTTTCTTT. The V gene is TRBV6-5, the J gene TRBJ1-1; TRBD1 might be the D (5 bases). V shed 7 bases and J shed 1 base, with 13 bases lying between them. This CDR3 is built from 14 residues. The V gene's germline CDR1 is MNHEY and CDR2 SVGAGI.

V gene TRBV20-1 combines with J gene TRBJ1-6; perhaps TRBD1 as D (5 bases). Germline V gene data show CDR1 as DFQATT and CDR2 as SNEGSKA (reference sequence). V gave up 0 bases and J gave up 8 bases, with 8 bases separating them. The CDR3 contains 13 residues. CDR3 coding DNA: TGCAGTGCTAGAGATGTGGGGGATTCACCCCTCCACTTT. The encoded protein is CSARDVGDSPLHF.